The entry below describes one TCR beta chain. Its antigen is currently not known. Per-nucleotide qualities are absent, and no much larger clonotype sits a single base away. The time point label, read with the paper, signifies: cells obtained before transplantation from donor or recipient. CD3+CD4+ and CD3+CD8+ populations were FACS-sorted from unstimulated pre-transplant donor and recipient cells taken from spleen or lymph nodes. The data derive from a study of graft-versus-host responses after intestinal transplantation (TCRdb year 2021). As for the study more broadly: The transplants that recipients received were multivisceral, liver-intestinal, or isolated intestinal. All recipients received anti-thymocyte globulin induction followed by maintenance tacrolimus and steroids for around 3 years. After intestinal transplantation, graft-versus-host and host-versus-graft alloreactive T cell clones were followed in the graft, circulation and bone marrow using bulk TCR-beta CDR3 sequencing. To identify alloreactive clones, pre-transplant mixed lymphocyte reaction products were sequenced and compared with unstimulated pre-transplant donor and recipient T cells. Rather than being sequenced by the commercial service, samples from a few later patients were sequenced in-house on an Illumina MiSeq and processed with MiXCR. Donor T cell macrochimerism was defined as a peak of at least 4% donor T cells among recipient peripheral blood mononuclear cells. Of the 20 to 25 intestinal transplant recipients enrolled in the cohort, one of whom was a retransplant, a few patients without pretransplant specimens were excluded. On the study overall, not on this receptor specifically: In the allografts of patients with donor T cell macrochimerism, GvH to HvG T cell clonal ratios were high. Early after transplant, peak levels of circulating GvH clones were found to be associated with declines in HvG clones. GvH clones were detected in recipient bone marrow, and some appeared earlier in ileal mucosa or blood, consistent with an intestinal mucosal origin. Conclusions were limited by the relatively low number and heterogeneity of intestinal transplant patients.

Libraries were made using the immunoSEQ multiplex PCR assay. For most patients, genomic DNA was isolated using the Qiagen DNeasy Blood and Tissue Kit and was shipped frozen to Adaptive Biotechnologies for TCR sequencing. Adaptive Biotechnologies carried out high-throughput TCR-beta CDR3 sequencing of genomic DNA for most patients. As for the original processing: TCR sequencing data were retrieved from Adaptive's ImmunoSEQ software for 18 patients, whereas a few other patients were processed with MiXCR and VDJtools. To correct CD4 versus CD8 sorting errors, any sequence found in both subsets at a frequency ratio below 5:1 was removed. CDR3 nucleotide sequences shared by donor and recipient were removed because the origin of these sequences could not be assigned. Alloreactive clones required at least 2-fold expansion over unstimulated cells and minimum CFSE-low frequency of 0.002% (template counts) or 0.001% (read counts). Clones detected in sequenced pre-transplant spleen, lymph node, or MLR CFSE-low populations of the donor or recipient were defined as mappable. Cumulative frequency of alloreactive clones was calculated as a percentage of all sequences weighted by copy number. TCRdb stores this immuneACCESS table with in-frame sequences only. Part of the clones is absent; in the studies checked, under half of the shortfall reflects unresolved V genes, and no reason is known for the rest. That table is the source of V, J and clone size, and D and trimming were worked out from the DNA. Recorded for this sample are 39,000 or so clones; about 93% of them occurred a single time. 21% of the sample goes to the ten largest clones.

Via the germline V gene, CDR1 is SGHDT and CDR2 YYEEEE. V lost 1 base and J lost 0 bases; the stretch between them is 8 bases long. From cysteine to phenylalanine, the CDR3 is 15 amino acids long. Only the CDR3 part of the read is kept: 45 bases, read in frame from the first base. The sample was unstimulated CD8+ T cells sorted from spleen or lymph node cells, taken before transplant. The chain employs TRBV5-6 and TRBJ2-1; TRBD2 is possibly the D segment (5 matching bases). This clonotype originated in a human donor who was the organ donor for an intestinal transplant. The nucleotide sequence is TGTGCCAGCAGCTTGTGGGAGCTCTCCTACAATGAGCAGTTCTTC. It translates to CASSLWELSYNEQFF.